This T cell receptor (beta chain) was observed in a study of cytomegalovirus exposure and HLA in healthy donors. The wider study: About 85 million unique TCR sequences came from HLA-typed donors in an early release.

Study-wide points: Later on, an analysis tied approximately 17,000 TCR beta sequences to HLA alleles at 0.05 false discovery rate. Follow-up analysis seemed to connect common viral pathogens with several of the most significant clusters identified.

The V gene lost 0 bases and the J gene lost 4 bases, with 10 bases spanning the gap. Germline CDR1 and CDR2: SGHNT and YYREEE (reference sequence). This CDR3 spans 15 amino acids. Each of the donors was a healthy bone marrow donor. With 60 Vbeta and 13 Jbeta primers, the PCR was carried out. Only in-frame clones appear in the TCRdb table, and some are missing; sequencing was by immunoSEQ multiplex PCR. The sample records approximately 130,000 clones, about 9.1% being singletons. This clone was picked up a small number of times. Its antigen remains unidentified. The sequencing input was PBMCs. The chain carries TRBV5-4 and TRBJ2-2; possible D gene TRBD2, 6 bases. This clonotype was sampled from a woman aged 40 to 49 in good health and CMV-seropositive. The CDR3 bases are TGTGCCAGCAGCTTGGAGGAGGGGATCACCGGGGAGCTGTTTTTT. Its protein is CASSLEEGITGELFF.